One and the same sample provided the 20 T cell receptor beta chains below, sequenced in a study of CXCR3-negative and CXCR3-positive naive CD8 T cells. Their antigens are not known. Overall study results and limits: CXCR3-positive naive cells carried more hydrophobic TRB CDR3s than CXCR3-negative ones.

The TRB libraries of cDNA were built by UMI-labeled 5' RACE. TCRdb reprocessed the 5' RACE reads and keeps a single row for each CDR3 protein, giving no DNA. Its clone listing holds tens of thousands of distinct CDR3 sequences. The sequenced sample was naive CXCR3+ CD8+ T cells from blood. The subset is: CD45RO-CCR7+CD27+CD95- naive CD8+ T cells expressing CXCR3 (TNR3+). The receptors derive from a human donor in good health. Some clones in this sample may be carry-over from other donors' samples.

The rearrangement links TRBV15 to TRBJ2-1; TCRdb picks TRBD2, but there is no DNA to check that call. This CDR3 spans 14 amino acids. In germline, CDR1 is LNHNV, CDR2 YYDKDF (reference sequence). CDR3 sequence reads: CATSRDREGNEQFF.

This chain uses TRBV14 with TRBJ2-1; TCRdb names TRBD2, which stays unverified in the absence of DNA. The CDR3 is 16 amino acids. Germline V gives CDR1 SGHDN, CDR2 FVKESK. This CDR3 reads CASSQGLAERYNEQFF.

J is TRBJ1-4 and V is TRBV4-1; lacking DNA, the TRBD1 call made by TCRdb goes unchecked. The CDR3 is 17 amino acids. Looked up from germline, CDR1 is MGHRA and CDR2 is YSYEKL. CDR3 sequence: CASSQVGSGQVNEKLFF.

The V gene is TRBV7-7, the J gene TRBJ1-1. Germline CDR1 and CDR2: SSHAT and FNYEAQ (reference sequence). There are 15 residues in the CDR3. Here the CDR3 reads CASSPLREMNTEAFF.

J is TRBJ2-7 and V is TRBV27; the D call of TRBD2 rests on TCRdb alone, since no DNA is present to check it. The CDR3 runs 14 residues. Looked up from germline, CDR1 is MNHEY and CDR2 is SMNVEV (reference sequence). CDR3 amino acids: CASSLTSGRYEQYF.

The gene calls are TRBV7-8 and TRBJ2-7; TCRdb's D call, TRBD2, is unchecked because there is no DNA. The germline V gene encodes CDR1 SGHVS and CDR2 FQNEAQ. The CDR3 runs 16 residues. This chain's CDR3 is CASSLSRSGLVHEQYF.

The J gene is TRBJ2-7, the V gene TRBV29-1. The CDR3 is 11 residues long. From germline, CDR1 is SQVTM and CDR2 ANQGSEA. The CDR3 is CSVVFYYEQYF.

CDR3 residues: CASSAGQGNTEAFF. This chain uses TRBV7-6 with TRBJ1-1; TCRdb calls TRBD1, which cannot be checked without DNA. This CDR3 has 14 amino acids. Looked up from germline, CDR1 is SGHVS and CDR2 is FNYEAQ.

V and J are TRBV3-1 and TRBJ2-1; TCRdb indicates TRBD1, and absent DNA this call remains unverified. Germline assignment: CDR1 LGHDT and CDR2 YNNKEL (reference sequence). The CDR3 spans 13 residues. CDR3 in amino acids: CASSLDSDNEQFF.

This sequence joins TRBV12-3 or TRBV12-4 and TRBJ2-5. The CDR3 is 13 residues long. CDR3: CASREEIDETQYF.

The rearrangement joins TRBV14 to TRBJ2-1; TCRdb picks TRBD2, but there is no DNA to check that call. Germline V gene data show CDR1 as SGHDN and CDR2 as FVKESK. The CDR3 has 17 amino acids. The CDR3 reads CASSQDLGGLTYNEQFF.

This chain uses TRBV19 with TRBJ2-7; TCRdb returns TRBD1, unconfirmable since there is no DNA. Germline CDR1 is LNHDA and CDR2 is SQIVND (reference sequence). The CDR3 extends over 14 amino acids. CDR3 amino acids: CASSPGQGFYEQYF.

V gene TRBV5-6 combines with J gene TRBJ2-2; the TCRdb call, TRBD2, lacks DNA for checking. This CDR3 has 16 residues. Germline CDR1 and CDR2: SGHDT and YYEEEE. The CDR3: CASNGLTGANTGELFF. Full variable domain (missing parts from reference TRBV5-6 and TRBJ2-2): DAGVTQSPTHLIKTRGQQVTLRCSPKSGHDTVSWYQQALGQGPQFIFQYYEEEERQRGNFPDRFSGHQFPNYSSELNVNALLLGDSALYLCASNGLTGANTGELFFGEGSRLTVL.

This rearrangement joins TRBV20-1 to TRBJ2-1. Looked up from germline, CDR1 is DFQATT and CDR2 is SNEGSKA (reference sequence). This CDR3 is 13 amino acids long. CDR3 loop: CSATRVGYNEQFF.

The V call is TRBV2, the J call TRBJ2-2; the TCRdb call, TRBD2, lacks DNA for checking. CDR3 size: 13 residues. The germline gives CDR1 SNHLY, CDR2 FYNNEI. CDR3: CARRDFLTGELFF.

V and J are TRBV11-2 and TRBJ1-4; TCRdb picks TRBD1, but there is no DNA to check that call. The CDR3 is 16 residues long. Germline V gene data show CDR1 as SGHAT and CDR2 as FQNNGV. CDR3 loop: CASSLTAGTGVEKLFF.

V is TRBV7-9 and J is TRBJ2-5. CDR3 size: 13 residues. Per germline, CDR1 SEHNR and CDR2 FQNEAQ (reference sequence). The CDR3 loop is CASSLDFSGTQYF.

V is TRBV6-4 and J is TRBJ2-1; the D call from TCRdb, TRBD2, cannot be confirmed without DNA. Germline lookup yields CDR1 MRHNA and CDR2 SNTAGT. The CDR3 sequence is 15 residues long. The CDR3 spells CASSVLAGGPNEQFF.

The chain has TRBV4-3 and TRBJ2-6. The CDR3 extends over 17 amino acids. CDR1 and CDR2 from the germline V gene are LGHNA and YSLEER. The CDR3 protein is CASSQAYSTSGANVLTF.

The rearrangement joins TRBV6-5 to TRBJ2-7. The CDR3 has 17 amino acids. Germline V gene lookup returns CDR1 MNHEY and CDR2 SVGAGI. This CDR3 reads CASSLSQNDRLSYEQYF.